The 22 T cell receptor beta chains below were found in one sample sequenced in a study of Graves' ophthalmopathy and Graves' hyperthyroidism. Amplification of the TCR beta CDR3 regions used RNA transcripts (as template). Second-round multiplex PCR came after first-round RT-PCR with HTBI primers. TCRdb re-called the multiplex PCR reads with MiXCR, one entry per CDR3 protein. The data contain roughly 300,000 distinct CDR3 sequences, roughly 17% of them singletons. The sample was peripheral blood. The receptor set was obtained from an adult man with Graves' ophthalmopathy.

This clonotype was detected ten times or more. The chain combines TRBV20-1 with TRBJ2-5, with D perhaps TRBD2 (5 bases). Germline V gene lookup returns CDR1 DFQATT and CDR2 SNEGSKA (reference sequence). V lost 4 bases, J lost 5 bases, and 8 bases lay in between. The CDR3 has 11 amino acids. The CDR3 region has the DNA TGCAGTGCTAAAGCGGTGGAGACCCAGTACTTC. It is translated as CSAKAVETQYF.

This clonotype was seen more than once but under ten times. A much larger clone is a single base away; this may be a read error. The chain joins TRBV28 to TRBJ2-7; D gene unclear. The CDR3 spans 15 residues. Germline V gene sequence: CDR1 MDHEN, CDR2 SYDVKM. The V gene lost 3 bases and the J gene lost 4 bases, with 16 bases spanning the gap. CDR3 coding DNA: TGTGCCAGCAGTTTCAGTCATGGGTCGTCGTACGAGCAGTACTTC. Protein product: CASSFSHGSSYEQYF. The whole variable domain, filled in from reference TRBV28 and TRBJ2-7, reads DVKVTQSSRYLVKRTGEKVFLECVQDMDHENMFWYRQDPGLGLRLIYFSYDVKMKEKGDIPEGYSVSREKKERFSLILESASTNQTSMYLCASSFSHGSSYEQYFGPGTRLTVT.

Only a few counts were recorded for this clonotype. The chain recombines TRBV20-1 with TRBJ2-4, with TRBD2 matching 10 bases. Germline lookup yields CDR1 DFQATT and CDR2 SNEGSKA (reference sequence). CDR3 length equals 13 residues. Trimming took 5 bases from V and 7 from J; bases not matched to a gene: 5. As DNA, the CDR3 is TGCAGTGCTCTTAGCGGGAGGAACAACATTCAGTACTTC. It encodes CSALSGRNNIQYF.

This clonotype was detected many times. This sequence joins TRBV4-2 and TRBJ2-7, with D perhaps TRBD2 (7 bases). Per germline, CDR1 LGHNA and CDR2 YNFKEQ. CDR3 length: 16 residues. The V end lost 4 bases, the J end lost 9 bases, and 25 bases lay between the germline ends. The CDR3 nucleotides are TGTGCCAGCAGCCTTCATTCGAGCCGGGGGGCGGGTGTGCAGTACTTC. As protein: CASSLHSSRGAGVQYF.

This clonotype was seen many times. The CDR3 DNA reads TGTGCCAGCAGCTTCTCCAGGGGCTACGAGCAGTACTTC. Its protein product is CASSFSRGYEQYF. The chain recombines TRBV11-2 with TRBJ2-7; a possible D gene is TRBD1 (6 bases). Germline loops: CDR1 SGHAT, CDR2 FQNNGV. The CDR3 contains 13 residues. V dropped 3 bases and J dropped 3 bases, with 9 bases sitting between them.

This clonotype came up many times. The genes are TRBV11-2 and TRBJ1-5; D is unresolved. The CDR3 runs 14 residues. Trimming left V 5 bases short and J 0 bases short, with 8 bases between. Looked up from germline, CDR1 is SGHAT and CDR2 is FQNNGV. For the CDR3, the DNA is TGTGCCAGCAGCACCCATTATAGCAATCAGCCCCAGCATTTT. This gives the protein CASSTHYSNQPQHF.

The table lists this clonotype with many counts. This chain uses TRBV11-2 with TRBJ2-2; 7 bases are a match to TRBD2. The CDR3 runs 15 residues. CDR1 is SGHAT and CDR2 is FQNNGV in the germline V gene. Trimming removed 3 bases from V and 6 bases from J; junction bases left unmatched: 7. The chain's CDR3 is CASSFNPGLAGELFF. In DNA form, the CDR3 reads TGTGCCAGCAGCTTCAACCCCGGACTAGCCGGGGAGCTGTTTTTT.

In this sample, this clonotype turned up many times. The rearrangement joins TRBV28 to TRBJ2-5; D assignment may be TRBD1 or TRBD2 (5 bases each). The germline V gene encodes CDR1 MDHEN and CDR2 SYDVKM. The CDR3 sequence is 16 residues long. The V end was cut by 5 bases, the J end by 4 bases, with 20 bases between. The CDR3 region is CASSQVGGPGRETQYF. The CDR3 nucleotides read TGTGCCAGCAGTCAGGTCGGCGGGCCAGGGCGAGAGACCCAGTACTTC.

The chain recombines TRBV11-2 with TRBJ1-6, with 10 positions matching TRBD1. Per germline, CDR1 SGHAT and CDR2 FQNNGV. With V trimmed by 5 bases and J by 7 bases, 14 bases remained unmatched. The CDR3 loop spans 18 amino acids. The CDR3 DNA reads TGTGCCAGCAGCCCGACCGGGACAGGGGAGATTTACAATTCACCCCTCCACTTT. Its protein is CASSPTGTGEIYNSPLHF.

V is TRBV28 and J is TRBJ1-1; D call uncertain. The V end lost 6 bases, the J end lost 7 bases, and 15 bases lay between the germline ends. Germline assignment: CDR1 MDHEN and CDR2 SYDVKM. This CDR3 spans 13 amino acids. The CDR3 sequence is CASSFDTRFEAFF. CDR3 nucleotide sequence: TGTGCCAGCAGCTTTGACACCCGTTTTGAAGCTTTCTTT.

This clonotype was recorded many times. The chain couples TRBV20-1 to TRBJ1-2; D is uncertain. CDR3 size: 13 residues. V dropped 6 bases and J dropped 0 bases, with 11 bases sitting between them. Looked up from germline, CDR1 is DFQATT and CDR2 is SNEGSKA (reference sequence). CDR3 coding DNA: TGCAGTGCAACTCCGGGAGCTAACTATGGCTACACCTTC. It yields the protein CSATPGANYGYTF.

This clonotype was detected many times. The missing conserved phenylalanine or tryptophan at the end of this CDR3 makes a read error likely. Because the CDR3's place on the DNA is in doubt, the DNA is left out and the CDR3 is given as listed by TCRdb. The chain couples TRBV7-2 to TRBJ1-1; the table gives TRBD1 as D, unverified against the DNA. The CDR3 adds up to 13 amino acids, both ends counted. Per the germline V gene, CDR1 is SGHTA and CDR2 is FQGNSA. The CDR3 loop is CASSQGTGGYSSL.

In this sample, this clonotype turned up many times. The J gene is TRBJ1-2, the V gene TRBV12-3 or TRBV12-4; D uncertain. CDR3 length: 16 amino acids. V dropped 2 bases and J dropped 3 bases, with 16 bases sitting between them. In DNA form, the CDR3 reads TGTGCCAGCAGTTTACTGAGTATTGGCAAGCACTATGGCTACACCTTC. The encoded protein is CASSLLSIGKHYGYTF.

This clonotype was counted ten times or more. J is TRBJ1-2 and V is TRBV6-9; D is unclear. CDR3 length: 14 residues. Germline V gene data show CDR1 as MNHGY and CDR2 as SVAAGI. The V gene lost 6 bases and the J gene lost 2 bases, with 13 bases spanning the gap. CDR3 sequence reads: CASSRARLNYGYTF. For the CDR3, the DNA is TGTGCCAGCAGCAGAGCTAGGCTGAACTATGGCTACACCTTC.

This clonotype occurred many times. The genes are TRBV7-2 and TRBJ1-5; D uncertain. V was clipped by 2 bases and J by 9 bases, with 11 bases between them. Germline values: CDR1 SGHTA, CDR2 FQGNSA. This CDR3 contains 13 residues. CDR3 DNA: TGTGCCAGCAGCTTATTGAGCCCAGGGCCCCAGCATTTT. As protein: CASSLLSPGPQHF. The full variable domain, with the rest looked up from reference TRBV7-2 and TRBJ1-5, is GAGVSQSPSNKVTEKGKDVELRCDPISGHTALYWYRQSLGQGLEFLIYFQGNSAPDKSGLPSDRFSAERTGGSVSTLTIQRTQQEDSAVYLCASSLLSPGPQHFGDGTRLSIL.

This clonotype occurred many times. The chain couples TRBV3-1 to TRBJ2-5; TRBD2 matches at 9 bases. J lost 5 bases, V lost 3 bases, and 10 bases had no gene match. Germline V gene sequence: CDR1 LGHDT, CDR2 YNNKEL (reference sequence). This CDR3 contains 16 residues. The CDR3 nucleotides are TGTGCCAGCAGCCACTCGACTAGCGGAAAGGGGGAGACCCAGTACTTC. Protein product: CASSHSTSGKGETQYF.

The chain has TRBV7-8 and TRBJ2-5, with TRBD1 matching over 8 bases. The CDR3 has 14 residues. V gave up 4 bases and J gave up 3 bases; unmatched junction bases: 4. Looked up from germline, CDR1 is SGHVS and CDR2 is FQNEAQ. This CDR3 is CASSSDRVEETQYF. CDR3 bases: TGTGCCAGCAGCTCGGACAGGGTTGAAGAGACCCAGTACTTC. The full variable domain, in which reference TRBV7-8 and TRBJ2-5 provide the parts outside the CDR3, is GAGVSQSPRYKVAKRGQDVALRCDPISGHVSLFWYQQALGQGPEFLTYFQNEAQLDKSGLPSDRFFAERPEGSVSTLKIQRTQQEDSAVYLCASSSDRVEETQYFGPGTRLLVL.

This clonotype was recorded at least ten times. J is TRBJ2-7 and V is TRBV5-1; D call uncertain. CDR1 and CDR2 from the germline V gene are SGHRS and YFSETQ. V lost 3 bases, J lost 2 bases, and 18 bases lay in between. The CDR3 is 16 residues long. The CDR3 DNA reads as TGCGCCAGCAGCTCCGCGGAGACGCCGACGACCTACGAGCAGTACTTC. This translates into CASSSAETPTTYEQYF. The full variable domain, with the rest looked up from reference TRBV5-1 and TRBJ2-7, is KAGVTQTPRYLIKTRGQQVTLSCSPISGHRSVSWYQQTPGQGLQFLFEYFSETQRNKGNFPGRFSGRQFSNSRSEMNVSTLELGDSALYLCASSSAETPTTYEQYFGPGTRLTVT.

About this clonotype itself: Being one base from a much bigger clone, this may be a read error. For the CDR3, the DNA is TGCGCCAGCAGGGACAGGGTTAACTACGAGCAGTACTTC. It codes for CASRDRVNYEQYF. This chain joins TRBV5-1 and TRBJ2-7; 8 nucleotides agree with TRBD1. Per germline, CDR1 SGHRS and CDR2 YFSETQ. Trimming removed 5 bases from V and 3 bases from J; junction bases left unmatched: 4. The CDR3 sequence is 13 residues long.

This chain uses TRBV28 with TRBJ2-2; maybe TRBD1 (5 bases). Germline assignment: CDR1 MDHEN and CDR2 SYDVKM. The CDR3 spans 17 residues. Deletions cut 8 bases from V and 1 base from J, with 20 bases between. CDR3 DNA sequence: TGTGCCAGCCGTCCAGGTACATCTGGACAGAACACCGGGGAGCTGTTTTTT. It is translated as CASRPGTSGQNTGELFF.

Only a few counts were recorded for this clonotype. The chain recombines TRBV6-1 with TRBJ1-2, with D possibly being TRBD1 (5 bases). V was cut by 4 bases and J by 3 bases, with 12 bases left in between. In germline, CDR1 is MNHNS, CDR2 SASEGT. The CDR3 has 14 amino acids. Written as DNA, the CDR3 is TGTGCCAGCAGTGCAGGGAGGAGAGACTATGGCTACACCTTC. Translating gives CASSAGRRDYGYTF.

This clonotype was found many times. The chain carries TRBV19 and TRBJ1-3; tentatively, D is TRBD1 (6 bases). V was clipped by 2 bases and J by 2 bases, with 16 bases between them. Germline V gene sequence: CDR1 LNHDA, CDR2 SQIVND (reference sequence). The CDR3 runs 17 residues. CDR3 protein: CASSITRTAIPGNTIYF. The CDR3 DNA reads as TGTGCCAGTAGTATAACAAGGACAGCGATTCCTGGAAACACCATATATTTT.